Listed below are T cell receptor beta chains from one sample, sequenced in a study of blood T cell repertoires in COVID-19. TCRdb's copy holds only in-frame clones and misses some; the assay was immunoSEQ multiplex PCR. Of about 430,000 clones listed, 80% to 90% are singletons. Sequencing was done on a sample of PBMCs or T cells enriched from blood (not recorded which). These receptor sequences come from a man between 25 and 39 years old who had recovered from COVID-19. CDR3s include the opening cysteine and the closing phenylalanine or tryptophan. The D gene is left open where the match is weak. Only part of the rows carry a size: once, few, many, or a class if the clone is expanded.

V: TRBV5-1
size: .
J: TRBJ2-5
D: .
CDR3: CASSFFDRPETQYF
DNA: TGCGCCAGCAGCTTTTTCGACAGGCCCGAGACCCAGTACTTC

V: TRBV19
size: .
J: TRBJ1-5
D: .
CDR3: CASSIRVGEVTQPQHF
DNA: TGTGCCAGTAGTATAAGGGTGGGGGAGGTAACGCAGCCCCAGCATTTT

V: TRBV5-6
size: .
J: TRBJ1-1
D: .
CDR3: CASSLAERNTEAFF
DNA: TGTGCCAGCAGCTTGGCCGAGCGGAACACTGAAGCTTTCTTT

V: TRBV27
size: .
J: TRBJ2-5
D: TRBD2
CDR3: CASRRDQGEGTQYF
DNA: TGTGCCAGCAGACGGGACCAAGGGGAGGGGACCCAGTACTTC

V: TRBV2
size: .
J: TRBJ1-3
D: .
CDR3: CASGRSSGNTIYF
DNA: TGTGCCAGCGGTCGTAGCTCTGGAAACACCATATATTTT

V: TRBV19
size: .
J: TRBJ2-2
D: .
CDR3: CASSILARENTGELFF
DNA: TGTGCCAGTAGTATACTAGCCCGGGAAAACACCGGGGAGCTGTTTTTT

V: TRBV2
size: .
J: TRBJ1-5
D: TRBD1
CDR3: CASSWGQGIQPQHF
DNA: TGTGCCAGCAGTTGGGGACAGGGTATTCAGCCCCAGCATTTT

V: TRBV6-1
size: few
J: TRBJ1-5
D: .
CDR3: CASSEGLGSSQPQHF
DNA: TGTGCCAGCAGTGAAGGGCTAGGCAGTAGTCAGCCCCAGCATTTT

V: TRBV13
size: .
J: TRBJ2-5
D: TRBD1
CDR3: CASSLEGQGLGETQYF
DNA: TGTGCCAGCAGCTTAGAAGGACAGGGGCTGGGGGAGACCCAGTACTTC

V: TRBV30
size: .
J: TRBJ1-4
D: .
CDR3: CAWSVIVGNHNEKLFF
DNA: TGTGCCTGGAGTGTAATTGTCGGGAACCATAATGAAAAACTGTTTTTT

V: TRBV7-9
size: .
J: TRBJ1-1
D: .
CDR3: CASSLDSGNTEAFF
DNA: TGTGCCAGCAGCTTAGATTCGGGGAACACTGAAGCTTTCTTT

V: TRBV5-6
size: .
J: TRBJ1-1
D: .
CDR3: CASSSQGSHTEAFF
DNA: TGTGCCAGCAGCTCACAGGGCTCCCACACTGAAGCTTTCTTT

V: TRBV6-5
size: once
J: TRBJ1-2
D: TRBD1
CDR3: CASSLQGYGYTF
DNA: TGTGCCAGCAGTCTACAGGGGTATGGCTACACCTTC

V: TRBV5-1
size: once
J: TRBJ2-1
D: .
CDR3: CASSFGGIMYNEQFF
DNA: TGCGCCAGCAGCTTCGGGGGAATAATGTACAATGAGCAGTTCTTC

V: TRBV27
size: .
J: TRBJ1-1
D: .
CDR3: CASSLSRNLNTEAFF
DNA: TGTGCCAGCAGTTTATCGAGAAACTTGAACACTGAAGCTTTCTTT

V: TRBV6-2/TRBV6-3
size: .
J: TRBJ2-3
D: TRBD2
CDR3: CASSYRGLAETDTQYF
DNA: TGTGCCAGCAGTTACCGGGGACTAGCGGAGACAGATACGCAGTATTTT

V: TRBV3-1/TRBV3-2
size: .
J: TRBJ2-3
D: TRBD2
CDR3: CASSPSGFTDTQYF
DNA: TGTGCCAGCAGCCCTAGCGGATTTACAGATACGCAGTATTTT

V: TRBV18
size: .
J: TRBJ1-4
D: .
CDR3: CASSLQSPNREANEKLFF
DNA: TGTGCCAGCTCACTCCAAAGCCCTAACAGGGAAGCTAATGAAAAACTGTTTTTT

V: TRBV28
size: .
J: TRBJ1-5
D: TRBD1
CDR3: CASSLGGQGMWQPQHF
DNA: TGTGCCAGCAGTTTGGGGGGACAGGGCATGTGGCAGCCCCAGCATTTT

V: TRBV30
size: .
J: TRBJ2-7
D: .
CDR3: CALRSDRDYEQYF
DNA: TGTGCCTTACGATCGGACAGAGACTACGAGCAGTACTTC

V: TRBV5-6
size: .
J: TRBJ2-5
D: .
CDR3: CASSLERRETQYF
DNA: TGTGCCAGCAGCTTGGAAAGGAGAGAGACCCAGTACTTC

V: TRBV27
size: once
J: TRBJ2-1
D: TRBD2
CDR3: CARETSGSNEQFF
DNA: TGTGCCAGGGAGACTAGCGGGAGTAATGAGCAGTTCTTC

V: TRBV28
size: .
J: TRBJ2-3
D: .
CDR3: CASSPPGGLNTQYF
DNA: TGTGCCAGCAGTCCCCCCGGGGGATTAAATACGCAGTATTTT

V: TRBV28
size: .
J: TRBJ2-7
D: TRBD1
CDR3: CASSDRVGYEQYF
DNA: TGTGCCAGCAGTGACAGGGTTGGCTACGAGCAGTACTTC

V: TRBV2
size: .
J: TRBJ2-2
D: TRBD2
CDR3: CASRGLAGDITGELFF
DNA: TGTGCCAGCAGAGGACTAGCGGGAGATATCACCGGGGAGCTGTTTTTT

V: TRBV6-5
size: .
J: TRBJ2-7
D: .
CDR3: CASSSRGRSSYEQYF
DNA: TGTGCCAGCAGTTCCCGGGGTCGGAGTTCTTACGAGCAGTACTTC

V: TRBV2
size: .
J: TRBJ1-5
D: .
CDR3: CASSWDSSRQPQHF
DNA: TGTGCCAGCAGTTGGGACTCTTCGCGACAGCCCCAGCATTTT

V: TRBV5-1
size: .
J: TRBJ2-3
D: .
CDR3: CASSPGGDRTDTQYF
DNA: TGCGCCAGCAGCCCTGGAGGCGATCGCACAGATACGCAGTATTTT

V: TRBV3-1/TRBV3-2
size: .
J: TRBJ2-5
D: .
CDR3: CASGLGGGWETQYF
DNA: TGTGCCAGCGGTCTTGGGGGGGGCTGGGAGACCCAGTACTTC

V: TRBV28
size: once
J: TRBJ1-4
D: .
CDR3: CASSLWQDEKLFF
DNA: TGTGCCAGCAGTTTATGGCAGGATGAAAAACTGTTTTTT

V: TRBV10-3
size: .
J: TRBJ2-7
D: TRBD1
CDR3: CAISELGQGQDEQYF
DNA: TGTGCCATCAGTGAGTTGGGACAGGGGCAGGACGAGCAGTACTTC

V: TRBV7-6
size: once
J: TRBJ2-1
D: .
CDR3: CASSTSRYPSYNEQFF
DNA: TGTGCCAGCAGCACCTCTAGGTACCCCTCCTACAATGAGCAGTTCTTC

V: TRBV4-2
size: few
J: TRBJ1-5
D: TRBD1
CDR3: CASSQGTGDDSNQPQHF
DNA: TGTGCCAGCAGCCAGGGGACAGGAGATGATAGCAATCAGCCCCAGCATTTT

V: TRBV28
size: .
J: TRBJ1-5
D: TRBD1
CDR3: CASGQGDNQPQHF
DNA: TGTGCCAGCGGACAGGGGGACAATCAGCCCCAGCATTTT

V: TRBV4-1
size: .
J: TRBJ2-3
D: TRBD2
CDR3: CASSQTSGTSPYTQYF
DNA: TGCGCCAGCAGCCAAACTTCCGGGACTAGCCCATATACGCAGTATTTT

V: TRBV7-9
size: .
J: TRBJ1-2
D: TRBD1
CDR3: CASSQRDRRPYGYTF
DNA: TGTGCCAGCAGCCAAAGGGACAGGAGACCGTATGGCTACACCTTC

V: TRBV28
size: .
J: TRBJ2-7
D: TRBD2
CDR3: CASSKSGGFHEQYF
DNA: TGTGCCAGCAGTAAGAGCGGGGGGTTCCACGAGCAGTACTTC

V: TRBV12-3/TRBV12-4
size: .
J: TRBJ2-1
D: .
CDR3: CASSPQGSEQFF
DNA: TGTGCCAGCAGTCCCCAGGGAAGTGAGCAGTTCTTC

V: TRBV7-8
size: .
J: TRBJ1-4
D: .
CDR3: CASSPPDRPNEKLFF
DNA: TGTGCCAGCAGCCCCCCGGACAGACCAAATGAAAAACTGTTTTTT

V: TRBV7-2
size: .
J: TRBJ2-1
D: .
CDR3: CASSLAWLANYNEQFF
DNA: TGTGCCAGCAGCTTAGCGTGGCTAGCGAACTACAATGAGCAGTTCTTC

V: TRBV28
size: .
J: TRBJ1-1
D: .
CDR3: CASSLQGGRRDTEAFF
DNA: TGTGCCAGCAGTTTACAGGGAGGTCGGAGGGACACTGAAGCTTTCTTT

V: TRBV19
size: .
J: TRBJ2-7
D: .
CDR3: CASSMIAGVTAYEQYF
DNA: TGTGCCAGTAGTATGATAGCTGGCGTAACCGCCTACGAGCAGTACTTC

V: TRBV12-5
size: .
J: TRBJ1-3
D: TRBD1
CDR3: CASGFSGGLGNTIYF
DNA: TGTGCTAGTGGTTTTTCAGGGGGCCTCGGAAACACCATATATTTT

V: TRBV28
size: .
J: TRBJ1-4
D: TRBD1
CDR3: CASSQGGQDEKLFF
DNA: TGTGCCAGCAGTCAAGGGGGCCAAGATGAAAAACTGTTTTTT

V: TRBV4-1
size: .
J: TRBJ1-1
D: TRBD1
CDR3: CASSQSGQGNTEAFF
DNA: TGCGCCAGCAGCCAATCTGGACAGGGGAACACTGAAGCTTTCTTT

V: TRBV24-1
size: .
J: TRBJ1-2
D: .
CDR3: CATSDGDTGGYTF
DNA: TGTGCCACCAGTGATGGGGACACTGGGGGCTACACCTTC

V: TRBV15
size: .
J: TRBJ1-1
D: .
CDR3: CATSRDLSDTEAFF
DNA: TGTGCCACCAGCAGAGATCTTTCAGACACTGAAGCTTTCTTT

V: TRBV7-8
size: .
J: TRBJ2-3
D: TRBD2
CDR3: CASSTHGTRGDTQYF
DNA: TGTGCCAGCAGCACCCACGGGACTAGGGGAGATACGCAGTATTTT

V: TRBV3-1/TRBV3-2
size: .
J: TRBJ1-6
D: .
CDR3: CASSRAFYNSPLHF
DNA: TGTGCCAGCAGCCGCGCATTTTATAATTCACCCCTCCACTTT

V: TRBV5-1
size: .
J: TRBJ2-1
D: .
CDR3: CASSSGHHEQFF
DNA: TGCGCCAGCAGCTCGGGACACCATGAGCAGTTCTTC

V: TRBV2
size: .
J: TRBJ2-5
D: .
CDR3: CASRLRDYQETQYF
DNA: TGTGCCAGCCGGTTACGGGACTACCAAGAGACCCAGTACTTC

V: TRBV10-1
size: .
J: TRBJ2-1
D: .
CDR3: CASSDYLGQYNEQFF
DNA: TGCGCCAGCAGTGATTACCTAGGACAGTACAATGAGCAGTTCTTC

V: TRBV19
size: .
J: TRBJ2-1
D: .
CDR3: CASVQGSSYNEQFF
DNA: TGTGCCAGTGTCCAGGGGAGCTCCTACAATGAGCAGTTCTTC

V: TRBV7-2
size: .
J: TRBJ2-4
D: TRBD2
CDR3: CASSSSSGRLAKNIQYF
DNA: TGTGCCAGCAGCTCCTCTAGCGGAAGACTAGCCAAAAACATTCAGTACTTC

V: TRBV10-3
size: .
J: TRBJ2-1
D: TRBD2
CDR3: CAIRRTSGKSYNEQFF
DNA: TGTGCCATCAGGAGGACTAGCGGGAAATCCTACAATGAGCAGTTCTTC